Shown below are 18 T cell receptor beta chains from a single sample sequenced in a study of beta chain features in type 1 diabetes. The investigators reverse transcribed all of the isolated RNA, so they sequenced expressed TCRB transcripts. Produced via immunoSEQ multiplex PCR; TCRdb's table is partial and in-frame only. The table lists around 290,000 clones, about 8.5% of them singletons, with approximately 1% in the top ten. Sequenced material: central memory CD4+ T cells from blood. The receptor set was obtained from a woman under 30 in good health.

The CDR3 is CASSSGTGPGELFF. CDR3 bases: TGTGCCAGCAGCTCCGGGACAGGCCCCGGGGAGCTGTTTTTT. This chain uses TRBV6-6 with TRBJ2-2; TRBD1 aligns across 8 bases. The CDR3 length is 14 residues. Germline CDR1 reads MNHNY; CDR2 reads SVGAGI (reference sequence). V gave up 6 bases and J gave up 6 bases; unmatched junction bases: 6.

The J gene is TRBJ1-2, the V gene TRBV19; D not resolved. Germline V gene sequence: CDR1 LNHDA, CDR2 SQIVND (reference sequence). The CDR3 covers 12 residues. With 5 bases removed from V and 2 bases from J, the gap between germline ends came to 6 bases. CDR3 in DNA: TGTGCCAGTAGTCTACAGAACTATGGCTACACCTTC. Encoded protein: CASSLQNYGYTF.

The chain couples TRBV9 to TRBJ2-6; D unclear. Germline CDR1 is SGDLS and CDR2 is YYNGEE. The CDR3 is 18 residues long. The V gene lost 0 bases and the J gene lost 0 bases, with 13 bases spanning the gap. CDR3 nucleotide sequence: TGTGCCAGCAGCGTAGTGGCGGAAAAAGTCTCTGGGGCCAACGTCCTGACTTTC. Translating gives CASSVVAEKVSGANVLTF.

The J gene is TRBJ1-3, the V gene TRBV6-5; TRBD1 is a possible D gene (5 bases). With 8 bases removed from V and 2 bases from J, the gap between germline ends came to 13 bases. Germline lookup yields CDR1 MNHEY and CDR2 SVGAGI. The CDR3 runs to 14 residues. CDR3 DNA sequence: TGTGCCAGCGGGTTCGCAGGGACTGGAAACACCATATATTTT. This codes for CASGFAGTGNTIYF.

This clone occurred a few times. V and J are TRBV7-2 and TRBJ2-3; no clear D. Germline V gene lookup returns CDR1 SGHTA and CDR2 FQGNSA. The V end was cut by 5 bases, the J end by 2 bases, with 5 bases between. This CDR3 is built from 12 residues. CDR3 sequence reads: CASSTTTDTQYF. In DNA form, the CDR3 reads TGTGCCAGCAGCACCACCACAGATACGCAGTATTTT.

With regard to this clone: This same CDR3 is encoded by further DNA sequences in the sample. CDR3 sequence: CASSQGTDNTEAFF. DNA of the CDR3: TGTGCCAGCTCGCAAGGGACAGACAACACTGAAGCTTTCTTT. The chain joins TRBV18 to TRBJ1-1; 7 nucleotides line up with TRBD1. The V and J ends lost 6 bases and 2 bases, in that order; junction bases with no gene match: 6. The germline gives CDR1 KGHSH, CDR2 LQKENI. This CDR3 contains 14 residues.

The V call is TRBV5-1, the J call TRBJ1-3; 8 bases fit TRBD1. The length of the CDR3 is 13 residues. Germline trimming cut 4 bases from V and 6 bases from J; bases unmatched to any gene: 3. Germline CDR1 is SGHRS and CDR2 is YFSETQ. The CDR3 loop reads CASSLQGENTIYF. The CDR3 DNA reads as TGCGCCAGCAGCCTACAGGGGGAAAACACCATATATTTT.

J is TRBJ1-4 and V is TRBV19, with 9 bases lining up with TRBD1. Trimming cost V 4 bases and J 7 bases; bases outside gene matches: 4. The CDR3 spans 14 residues. Per the germline V gene, CDR1 is LNHDA and CDR2 is SQIVND (reference sequence). In nucleotides, the CDR3 is TGTGCCAGTAGTAAGGACAGGGGAAGTGAAAAACTGTTTTTT. Translated, it gives CASSKDRGSEKLFF.

The chain is built from TRBV9 and TRBJ1-2; 9 positions match TRBD1. The germline V gene encodes CDR1 SGDLS and CDR2 YYNGEE. The length of the CDR3 is 15 residues. V shed 2 bases and J 4 bases; nucleotides not matched to a gene: 6. The CDR3 DNA reads as TGTGCCAGCAGCGTGGGCGGACAGGGGAGCTATGGCTACACCTTC. Its translation: CASSVGGQGSYGYTF.

The V gene is TRBV6-5, the J gene TRBJ1-1, with D maybe TRBD1 (6 bases). CDR3 length equals 14 residues. Germline assignment: CDR1 MNHEY and CDR2 SVGAGI. V lost 6 bases and J 3 bases, leaving 14 bases between the germline ends. The CDR3 DNA follows: TGTGCCAGCAGCAGGGGACGGCCACACACTGAAGCTTTCTTT. It is translated as CASSRGRPHTEAFF.

The chain uses TRBV6-6 and TRBJ1-5; D is undetermined. Germline V CDR1 and CDR2: MNHNY, SVGAGI (reference sequence). The V and J ends lost 2 bases and 4 bases respectively, with 6 bases between them. CDR3 length: 13 amino acids. The CDR3 nucleotides read TGTGCCAGCAGTTACGTGGGGAATCAGCCCCAGCATTTT. Protein sequence: CASSYVGNQPQHF.

A few counts support this clone. Other DNA sequences from this sample encode an identical CDR3 as well. The V and J genes are TRBV7-2 and TRBJ2-5; D might be TRBD2 (6 bases). The V gene lost 0 bases and the J gene lost 5 bases, with 10 bases spanning the gap. This CDR3 comprises 14 residues. Germline CDR1 SGHTA, CDR2 FQGNSA. CDR3 in DNA: TGTGCCAGCAGCTTAGCCACGGGAGTCGAGACCCAGTACTTC. This sequence encodes CASSLATGVETQYF.

This chain joins TRBV11-3 and TRBJ2-1; no firm D call. The CDR3 sequence is 14 residues long. V lost 5 bases to trimming and J lost 6 bases, with 14 bases between them. Germline CDR1 and CDR2: SGHNT and YENEEA. This CDR3 is CASSPWMSANEQFF. The CDR3 DNA reads as TGTGCCAGCAGCCCGTGGATGTCGGCCAATGAGCAGTTCTTC.

This clone turned up a few times. The chain joins TRBV5-1 to TRBJ1-6, with TRBD1 as a possible D gene (6 bases). With 4 bases removed from V and 7 bases from J, the gap between germline ends came to 12 bases. There are 14 residues in the CDR3. Per germline, CDR1 SGHRS and CDR2 YFSETQ. The chain's CDR3 is CASSQGTLNSPLHF. CDR3 DNA: TGCGCCAGCAGCCAAGGGACACTGAATTCACCCCTCCACTTT. The complete variable domain, with remaining parts taken from reference TRBV5-1 and TRBJ1-6, reads KAGVTQTPRYLIKTRGQQVTLSCSPISGHRSVSWYQQTPGQGLQFLFEYFSETQRNKGNFPGRFSGRQFSNSRSEMNVSTLELGDSALYLCASSQGTLNSPLHFGNGTRLTVT.

This clone was seen a few times. The chain combines TRBV5-1 with TRBJ2-3; possible D gene TRBD1, 5 bases. Germline CDR1 and CDR2: SGHRS and YFSETQ. CDR3 length: 14 amino acids. The V end was cut by 3 bases, the J end by 5 bases, with 13 bases between. The CDR3: CASSWGQQGDTQYF. CDR3 bases: TGCGCCAGCAGCTGGGGTCAGCAGGGAGATACGCAGTATTTT. Filled out from reference TRBV5-1 and TRBJ2-3, the complete variable domain reads KAGVTQTPRYLIKTRGQQVTLSCSPISGHRSVSWYQQTPGQGLQFLFEYFSETQRNKGNFPGRFSGRQFSNSRSEMNVSTLELGDSALYLCASSWGQQGDTQYFGPGTRLTVL.

The rearrangement links TRBV7-9 to TRBJ2-2; D is uncertain. The CDR3 consists of 13 residues. Germline assignment: CDR1 SEHNR and CDR2 FQNEAQ (reference sequence). Trimming pared 4 bases from V and 4 bases from J, leaving 7 bases between. CDR3 coding DNA: TGTGCCAGCAGCTCCCGGAGCACCGGGGAGCTGTTTTTT. Translation: CASSSRSTGELFF.

The chain employs TRBV25-1 and TRBJ2-7; the match to TRBD2 covers 10 bases. In germline, CDR1 is MGHDK, CDR2 SYGVNS. Losses at the gene ends were 4 bases for V and 2 bases for J; bases not matched to a gene: 2. This CDR3 is built from 14 residues. The CDR3 DNA reads as TGTGCCAGCAGTGGGACTAGCGGACCCTACGAGCAGTACTTC. Translating it yields CASSGTSGPYEQYF.

This clone was detected only a few times. The chain recombines TRBV18 with TRBJ2-5; TRBD1 might be the D (6 bases). Trimming took 5 bases from V and 5 from J, leaving 6 bases between them. Germline lookup yields CDR1 KGHSH and CDR2 LQKENI. The CDR3 length is 11 residues. This CDR3 reads CASSTGETQYF. CDR3 DNA sequence: TGTGCCAGCTCAACAGGGGAGACCCAGTACTTC.